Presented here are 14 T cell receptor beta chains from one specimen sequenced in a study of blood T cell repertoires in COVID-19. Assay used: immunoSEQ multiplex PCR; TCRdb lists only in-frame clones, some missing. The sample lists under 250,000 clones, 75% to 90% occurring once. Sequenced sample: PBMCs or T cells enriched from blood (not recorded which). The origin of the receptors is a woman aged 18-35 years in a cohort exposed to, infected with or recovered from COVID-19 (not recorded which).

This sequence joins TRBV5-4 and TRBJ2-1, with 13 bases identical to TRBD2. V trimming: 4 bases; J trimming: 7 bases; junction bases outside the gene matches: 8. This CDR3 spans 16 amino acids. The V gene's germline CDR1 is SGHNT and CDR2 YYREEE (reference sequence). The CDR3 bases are TGTGCCAGCAGCCCTCGGACTAGCGGGAGTATGAATGAGCAGTTCTTC. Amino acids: CASSPRTSGSMNEQFF.

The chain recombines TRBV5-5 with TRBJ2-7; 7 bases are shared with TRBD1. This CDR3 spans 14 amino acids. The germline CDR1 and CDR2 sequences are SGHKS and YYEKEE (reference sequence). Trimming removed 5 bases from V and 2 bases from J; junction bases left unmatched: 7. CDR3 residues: CASRTPGQPYEQYF. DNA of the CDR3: TGTGCCAGCAGGACTCCGGGACAGCCCTACGAGCAGTACTTC.

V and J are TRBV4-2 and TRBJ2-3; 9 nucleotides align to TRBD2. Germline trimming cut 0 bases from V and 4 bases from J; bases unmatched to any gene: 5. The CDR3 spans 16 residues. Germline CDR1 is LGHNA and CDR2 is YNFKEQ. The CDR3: CASSQEEAGGSDTQYF. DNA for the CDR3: TGTGCCAGCAGCCAAGAAGAAGCGGGGGGTTCAGATACGCAGTATTTT.

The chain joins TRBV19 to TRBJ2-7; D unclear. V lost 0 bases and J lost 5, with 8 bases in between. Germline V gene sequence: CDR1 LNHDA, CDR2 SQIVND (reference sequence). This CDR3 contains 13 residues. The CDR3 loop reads CASSIDHPDEQYF. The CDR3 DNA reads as TGTGCCAGTAGTATAGACCACCCAGACGAGCAGTACTTC.

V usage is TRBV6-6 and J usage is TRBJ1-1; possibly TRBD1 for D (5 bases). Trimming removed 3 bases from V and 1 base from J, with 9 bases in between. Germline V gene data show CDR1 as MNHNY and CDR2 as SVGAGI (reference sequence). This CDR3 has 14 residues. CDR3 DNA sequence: TGTGCCAGCAGTTATAGGCAGGGGAACACTGAAGCTTTCTTT. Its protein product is CASSYRQGNTEAFF.

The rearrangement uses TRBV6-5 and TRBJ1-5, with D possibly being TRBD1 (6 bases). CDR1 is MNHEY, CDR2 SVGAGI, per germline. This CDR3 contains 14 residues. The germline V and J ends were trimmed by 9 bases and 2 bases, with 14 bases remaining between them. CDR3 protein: CARRQVGGNQPQHF. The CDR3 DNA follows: TGTGCCAGGAGACAGGTCGGGGGCAATCAGCCCCAGCATTTT.

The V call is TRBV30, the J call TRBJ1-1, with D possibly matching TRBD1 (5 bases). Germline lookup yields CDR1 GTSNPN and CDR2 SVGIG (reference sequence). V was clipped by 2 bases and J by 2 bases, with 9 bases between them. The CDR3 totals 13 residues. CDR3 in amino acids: CAWSFRGNTEAFF. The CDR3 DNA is TGTGCCTGGAGTTTTAGGGGTAACACTGAAGCTTTCTTT.

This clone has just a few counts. CDR3 region: CASSQGLAEPPTQETQYF. As DNA, the CDR3 is TGTGCCAGCAGCCAGGGACTAGCGGAGCCGCCTACCCAAGAGACCCAGTACTTC. V and J are TRBV11-3 and TRBJ2-5, with TRBD2 identical over 11 bases. CDR1 is SGHNT, CDR2 YENEEA, per germline. Germline trimming cut 5 bases from V and 1 base from J; bases unmatched to any gene: 12. The CDR3 is 18 amino acids.

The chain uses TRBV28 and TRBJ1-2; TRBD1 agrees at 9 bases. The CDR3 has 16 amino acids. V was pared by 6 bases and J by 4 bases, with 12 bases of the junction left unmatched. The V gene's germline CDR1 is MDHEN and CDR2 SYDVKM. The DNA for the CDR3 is TGTGCCAGCAGACGATCCTGGACAGGGGCCTCCTATGGCTACACCTTC. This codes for CASRRSWTGASYGYTF.

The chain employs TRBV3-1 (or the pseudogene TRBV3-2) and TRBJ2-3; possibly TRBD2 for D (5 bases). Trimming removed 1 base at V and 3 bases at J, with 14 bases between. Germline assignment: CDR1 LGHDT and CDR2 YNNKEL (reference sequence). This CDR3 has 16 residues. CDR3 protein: CASSQGLEEVTDTQYF. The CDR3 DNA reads TGTGCCAGCAGCCAAGGTCTGGAGGAGGTAACAGATACGCAGTATTTT.

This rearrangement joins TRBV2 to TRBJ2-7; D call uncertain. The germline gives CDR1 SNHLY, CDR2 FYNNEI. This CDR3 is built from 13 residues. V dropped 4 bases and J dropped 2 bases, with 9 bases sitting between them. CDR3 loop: CASSVYSTYEQYF. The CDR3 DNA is TGTGCCAGCAGTGTGTACAGCACCTACGAGCAGTACTTC.

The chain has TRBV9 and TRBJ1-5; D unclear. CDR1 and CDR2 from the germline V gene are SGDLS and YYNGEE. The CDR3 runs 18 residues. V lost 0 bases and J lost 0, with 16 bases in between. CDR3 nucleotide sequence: TGTGCCAGCAGCGTAGGACCTAGCACCGCTTATAGCAATCAGCCCCAGCATTTT. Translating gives CASSVGPSTAYSNQPQHF.

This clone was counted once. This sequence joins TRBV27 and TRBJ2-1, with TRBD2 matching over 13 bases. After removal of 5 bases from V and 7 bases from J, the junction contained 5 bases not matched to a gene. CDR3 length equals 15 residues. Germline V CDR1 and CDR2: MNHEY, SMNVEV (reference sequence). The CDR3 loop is CASSLGTSGTNEQFF. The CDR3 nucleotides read TGTGCCAGCAGTCTAGGGACTAGCGGGACGAATGAGCAGTTCTTC.

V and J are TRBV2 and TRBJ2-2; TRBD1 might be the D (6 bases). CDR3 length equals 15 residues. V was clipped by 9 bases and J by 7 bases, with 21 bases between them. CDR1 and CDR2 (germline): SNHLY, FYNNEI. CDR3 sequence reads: CASKGSGEVSGELFF. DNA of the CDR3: TGTGCCAGTAAAGGGTCAGGGGAAGTGAGCGGGGAGCTGTTTTTT.